Below are 32 T cell receptor beta chains sequenced from a single sample in a study of graft-versus-host responses after intestinal transplantation. For these TCRs, the target antigens are not known. Sequencing was performed with immunoSEQ multiplex PCR; in TCRdb, only in-frame clones are kept and a portion is missing. The data hold about 71,000 clones, with roughly 94% observed a single time. This sample comprised unstimulated CD8+ T cells sorted from spleen or lymph node cells, obtained before intestinal transplant. The receptors here all came from a human donor who received an intestinal transplant.

The chain joins TRBV2 to TRBJ1-2; 7 positions match TRBD1. Germline CDR1 and CDR2: SNHLY and FYNNEI. This CDR3 has 18 residues. V shed 4 bases and J 2 bases; nucleotides not matched to a gene: 16. Written as DNA, the CDR3 is TGTGCCAGCAGTGTCCCTCTCCCGACAGGGTCCACGAACTATGGCTACACCTTC. This gives the protein CASSVPLPTGSTNYGYTF. The whole variable domain, remainder taken from reference TRBV2 and TRBJ1-2, is EPEVTQTPSHQVTQMGQEVILRCVPISNHLYFYWYRQILGQKVEFLVSFYNNEISEKSEIFDDQFSVERPDGSNFTLKIRSTKLEDSAMYFCASSVPLPTGSTNYGYTFGSGTRLTVV.

This rearrangement joins TRBV29-1 to TRBJ2-1; possible D gene TRBD1, 6 bases. Germline CDR1 SQVTM, CDR2 ANQGSEA. This CDR3 spans 18 amino acids. V was clipped by 2 bases and J by 7 bases, with 27 bases between them. Here the CDR3 DNA reads TGCAGCGTTGAAACACACGAACGAACAGGGAGAAGGGATAATGAGCAGTTCTTC. It is translated as CSVETHERTGRRDNEQFF.

This clone was found once. The chain carries TRBV10-2 and TRBJ1-4, with D possibly matching TRBD1 (5 bases). Deletions cut 10 bases from V and 4 bases from J, with 13 bases between. Germline V gives CDR1 WSHSY, CDR2 SAAADI. The CDR3 runs to 13 residues. DNA for the CDR3: TGCGCCACGGGGACTGGGGGTAATGAAAAACTGTTTTTT. It codes for CATGTGGNEKLFF.

This chain links TRBV4-2 with TRBJ2-7; D unclear. Germline V gene lookup returns CDR1 LGHNA and CDR2 YNFKEQ. V dropped 1 base and J dropped 2 bases, with 6 bases sitting between them. The CDR3 sequence is 13 residues long. The DNA for the CDR3 is TGTGCCAGCAGCCAAGCCCCCGCCTACGAGCAGTACTTC. Its protein product is CASSQAPAYEQYF.

This clone was observed a single time. This chain uses TRBV18 with TRBJ2-7; TRBD2 agrees at 10 bases. Germline CDR1 KGHSH, CDR2 LQKENI. Unmatched junction bases numbered 17, after V lost 3 bases and J lost 3 bases. The CDR3 is 19 amino acids. CDR3 DNA: TGTGCCAGCTCACCTCAATGGCTAGCGGGAGTTTCAGATAACTACGAGCAGTACTTC. Protein: CASSPQWLAGVSDNYEQYF. Combining the CDR3 with reference TRBV18 and TRBJ2-7 gives the whole variable domain NAGVMQNPRHLVRRRGQEARLRCSPMKGHSHVYWYRQLPEEGLKFMVYLQKENIIDESGMPKERFSAEFPKEGPSILRIQQVVRGDSAAYFCASSPQWLAGVSDNYEQYFGPGTRLTVT.

The V and J genes are TRBV7-9 and TRBJ2-7; tentative D call: TRBD2 (5 bases). Trimming left V 5 bases short and J 3 bases short, with 23 bases between. Germline V gene lookup returns CDR1 SEHNR and CDR2 FQNEAQ (reference sequence). This CDR3 has 17 amino acids. The CDR3: CASSQPQTGVDYYEQYF. CDR3 nucleotides: TGTGCCAGCAGCCAGCCTCAAACCGGGGTCGACTACTACGAGCAGTACTTC.

This rearrangement joins TRBV5-1 to TRBJ1-1; D is unresolved. Trimming stripped 0 bases from V and 4 bases from J, with 19 bases between. The CDR3 extends over 17 amino acids. CDR1 and CDR2 from the germline V gene are SGHRS and YFSETQ. This chain's CDR3 is CASSLAGYMARSTEAFF. The CDR3 coding sequence is TGCGCCAGCAGCTTGGCGGGGTACATGGCCCGGAGCACTGAAGCTTTCTTT.

The count of this clone is one. The rearrangement uses TRBV9 and TRBJ1-3; 8 bases agree with TRBD1. The CDR3 is 15 amino acids. V was clipped by 2 bases and J by 2 bases; unmatched bases: 3. The germline gives CDR1 SGDLS, CDR2 YYNGEE. The CDR3 loop reads CASSVLDRAGNTIYF. DNA of the CDR3: TGTGCCAGCAGCGTCTTGGACAGGGCTGGAAACACCATATATTTT.

The J gene is TRBJ2-1, the V gene TRBV20-1; the D call may be TRBD1 or TRBD2 (6 bases each). This CDR3 is 11 amino acids long. V lost 5 bases and J lost 10, with 12 bases in between. The V gene's germline CDR1 is DFQATT and CDR2 SNEGSKA (reference sequence). The CDR3 nucleotides read TGCAGTGCTTCGGAGGGGGACGAGCAGTTCTTC. This gives the protein CSASEGDEQFF.

The chain is built from TRBV30 and TRBJ2-1; D gene uncertain. V was shortened by 4 bases and J by 7 bases, with 11 bases between the two germline ends. The germline V gene has CDR1 GTSNPN and CDR2 SVGIG (reference sequence). CDR3 length equals 12 residues. The CDR3 reads CAWTLDRNEQFF. The CDR3 nucleotides are TGTGCCTGGACACTCGACCGGAATGAGCAGTTCTTC.

J is TRBJ2-7 and V is TRBV30, with 8 bases aligning to TRBD1. The trim removed 0 bases at V and 4 bases at J, leaving 2 bases unmatched. This CDR3 has 13 amino acids. Germline assignment: CDR1 GTSNPN and CDR2 SVGIG (reference sequence). In DNA, the CDR3 is TGTGCCTGGAGTGTACAGGGGGGTTACGAGCAGTACTTC. Residues: CAWSVQGGYEQYF.

The chain combines TRBV29-1 with TRBJ2-1, with unresolved D. The germline V gene has CDR1 SQVTM and CDR2 ANQGSEA. V lost 7 bases to trimming and J lost 4 bases, with 14 bases between them. The CDR3 is made up of 13 amino acids. The CDR3 nucleotides are TGCAGCGGCGTGAGGCGGAATTACAATGAGCAGTTCTTC. It yields the protein CSGVRRNYNEQFF.

The gene calls are TRBV6-5 and TRBJ2-7, with 8 bases aligning to TRBD2. The V gene's germline CDR1 is MNHEY and CDR2 SVGAGI. V lost 7 bases, J lost 4 bases, and 6 bases stayed unmatched. The CDR3 consists of 13 residues. The CDR3 nucleotides read TGTGCCAGCAACTCCGGGGGGGCATACGAGCAGTACTTC. This gives the protein CASNSGGAYEQYF.

The rearrangement joins TRBV27 to TRBJ2-3; D is ambiguous. V was trimmed by 8 bases and J by 4 bases, leaving 10 bases between them. The CDR3 has 12 amino acids. Germline lookup yields CDR1 MNHEY and CDR2 SMNVEV (reference sequence). CDR3 DNA sequence: TGTGCCAGCCTAAGGCCCCCAGATACGCAGTATTTT. Amino acid sequence: CASLRPPDTQYF.

V is TRBV5-1 and J is TRBJ2-1; 8 bases are a match to TRBD1. J lost 6 bases, V lost 0 bases, and 2 bases had no gene match. The CDR3 spans 14 residues. Germline V gene sequence: CDR1 SGHRS, CDR2 YFSETQ. The CDR3 DNA sequence: TGCGCCAGCAGCTTGGGGACAGGGCCCAATGAGCAGTTCTTC. The encoded protein is CASSLGTGPNEQFF. The full variable domain, its missing parts supplied by reference TRBV5-1 and TRBJ2-1, is KAGVTQTPRYLIKTRGQQVTLSCSPISGHRSVSWYQQTPGQGLQFLFEYFSETQRNKGNFPGRFSGRQFSNSRSEMNVSTLELGDSALYLCASSLGTGPNEQFFGPGTRLTVL.

The rearrangement links TRBV5-5 to TRBJ2-5, with TRBD1 matching over 10 bases. Germline V gene sequence: CDR1 SGHKS, CDR2 YYEKEE (reference sequence). V was clipped by 4 bases and J by 4 bases; unmatched bases: 10. The CDR3 consists of 16 residues. CDR3 sequence (DNA): TGTGCCAGCAGCCTGAGGACAGGGGGATATGGAGAGACCCAGTACTTC. Protein sequence: CASSLRTGGYGETQYF.

The chain uses TRBV6-5 and TRBJ2-1; D is ambiguous. The CDR3 consists of 15 residues. V was trimmed by 0 bases and J by 0 bases, leaving 6 bases between them. Germline-derived CDR1 and CDR2 are MNHEY and SVGAGI. CDR3 nucleotide sequence: TGTGCCAGCAGTTACTCGGCGTACTCCTACAATGAGCAGTTCTTC. This codes for CASSYSAYSYNEQFF.

The chain employs TRBV27 and TRBJ2-7; TRBD1 matches at 7 bases. J lost 0 bases, V lost 6 bases, and 8 bases had no gene match. This CDR3 is 15 amino acids long. The germline V gene has CDR1 MNHEY and CDR2 SMNVEV (reference sequence). In DNA form, the CDR3 reads TGTGCCAGCAGCGAATCCGGGACAGTCTCCTACGAGCAGTACTTC. Protein product: CASSESGTVSYEQYF.

CDR3 DNA: TGTGCCCTGGGAGGGCGGGCTAATGAAAAACTGTTTTTT. This translates into CALGGRANEKLFF. The genes are TRBV7-9 and TRBJ1-4; D is unclear. The V gene's germline CDR1 is SEHNR and CDR2 FQNEAQ (reference sequence). CDR3 size: 13 residues. V lost 11 bases to trimming and J lost 3 bases, with 13 bases between them.

The chain carries TRBV9 and TRBJ2-7; D might be TRBD1 (6 bases). CDR1 SGDLS and CDR2 YYNGEE come from the germline V gene. The V gene lost 5 bases and the J gene lost 2 bases, with 23 bases spanning the gap. There are 17 residues in the CDR3. In nucleotides, the CDR3 is TGTGCCAGCAGTCCGTATCTGGGACCCGGGACACCCTACGAGCAGTACTTC. Amino acids: CASSPYLGPGTPYEQYF.

The chain carries TRBV7-6 and TRBJ1-5, with D tentatively TRBD1 (5 bases). The V gene's germline CDR1 is SGHVS and CDR2 FNYEAQ. Trimming pared 2 bases from V and 9 bases from J, leaving 8 bases between. This CDR3 is built from 12 residues. The DNA of the CDR3 is TGTGCCAGCAGCTTAACGGGGGGGCCCCAGCATTTT. This gives the protein CASSLTGGPQHF.

The table lists this clone with a count of one. The chain recombines TRBV11-2 with TRBJ2-7; 7 bases fit TRBD1. CDR3 length: 16 amino acids. V trimming: 4 bases; J trimming: 3 bases; junction bases outside the gene matches: 12. The germline V gene encodes CDR1 SGHAT and CDR2 FQNNGV. Here the CDR3 DNA reads TGTGCCAGCAGCTCGGATCCGGGACAGAGGGACTACGAGCAGTACTTC. Encoded protein: CASSSDPGQRDYEQYF.

The sample holds one count of this clone. The J gene is TRBJ2-1, the V gene TRBV7-9; TRBD2 might be the D (6 bases). V lost 5 bases and J 5 bases, leaving 28 bases between the germline ends. Germline CDR1 is SEHNR and CDR2 is FQNEAQ (reference sequence). CDR3 length equals 19 residues. CDR3 in DNA: TGTGCCAGCAGCCCCACTAGCAGTTACTTATTCGGCCCCAACAATGAGCAGTTCTTC. Translated: CASSPTSSYLFGPNNEQFF.

The chain recombines TRBV27 with TRBJ1-5; TRBD1 matches at 8 bases. The V gene end was trimmed by 6 bases and the J gene end by 6 bases; junction bases not matched to a gene: 10. This CDR3 has 15 residues. Germline CDR1 MNHEY, CDR2 SMNVEV (reference sequence). CDR3 DNA sequence: TGTGCCAGCAGGGGCCGGACAGGGTCCGGTCAGCCCCAGCATTTT. Protein product: CASRGRTGSGQPQHF.

The V gene is TRBV28, the J gene TRBJ2-1, with 9 nucleotides matching TRBD2. V lost 4 bases, J lost 3 bases, and 10 bases stayed unmatched. The V gene's germline CDR1 is MDHEN and CDR2 SYDVKM. The CDR3 extends over 17 amino acids. CDR3 DNA: TGTGCCAGCAGTTCACGGGGGGCTAGCGGGATCTACAATGAGCAGTTCTTC. Its protein is CASSSRGASGIYNEQFF.

The chain joins TRBV6-6 to TRBJ2-2; D unclear. Between the trimmed V and J ends, which lost 6 bases and 8 bases, there was a span of 13 bases. This CDR3 has 13 residues. Germline loops: CDR1 MNHNY, CDR2 SVGAGI (reference sequence). The CDR3 protein is CASSRDGPGELFF. The CDR3 coding sequence is TGTGCCAGCAGCCGAGACGGTCCTGGGGAGCTGTTTTTT.

This clone has just one count. This chain uses TRBV9 with TRBJ2-3; D is ambiguous. CDR1 and CDR2 from the germline V gene are SGDLS and YYNGEE. V lost 2 bases, J lost 2 bases, and 9 bases lay in between. The CDR3 has 14 amino acids. The chain's CDR3 is CASSVGDFTDTQYF. The DNA for the CDR3 is TGTGCCAGCAGCGTTGGGGATTTCACAGATACGCAGTATTTT.

V gene TRBV4-1 combines with J gene TRBJ2-7; 11 positions agree with TRBD1. Germline loops: CDR1 MGHRA, CDR2 YSYEKL. Trimming took 2 bases from V and 3 from J; bases not matched to a gene: 9. The length of the CDR3 is 17 residues. Here the CDR3 reads CASSQRRDRGEDYEQYF. The DNA of the CDR3 is TGCGCCAGCAGCCAACGAAGGGACAGGGGGGAAGACTACGAGCAGTACTTC.

This chain uses TRBV9 with TRBJ2-1, with 10 bases that match TRBD2. Germline CDR1 reads SGDLS; CDR2 reads YYNGEE. The CDR3 covers 16 residues. V dropped 0 bases and J dropped 8; count of bases not matched to a gene: 8. Here the CDR3 DNA reads TGTGCCAGCAGCGTAGGAGCGGGAGGGCTCTTCGATGAGCAGTTCTTC. Protein: CASSVGAGGLFDEQFF.

The chain is built from TRBV6-5 and TRBJ1-4; TRBD1 matches 7 bases. The CDR3 extends over 14 amino acids. Germline CDR1 reads MNHEY; CDR2 reads SVGAGI. The V gene end was trimmed by 0 bases and the J gene end by 6 bases; junction bases not matched to a gene: 1. CDR3 residues: CASSYSRGDEKLFF. The CDR3 DNA is TGTGCCAGCAGTTACTCCAGGGGGGATGAAAAACTGTTTTTT.

The V call is TRBV19, the J call TRBJ2-6; no definite D call. Germline values: CDR1 LNHDA, CDR2 SQIVND (reference sequence). This CDR3 has 12 amino acids. The ends were cut back, 4 bases at V and 10 bases at J, with 8 bases in the middle. The CDR3 loop reads CASSTRWNVLTF. In nucleotides, the CDR3 is TGTGCCAGTAGTACGCGATGGAACGTCCTGACTTTC.

The V gene is TRBV19, the J gene TRBJ2-5, with D maybe TRBD1 (6 bases). The J call may be incorrect, as the DNA end agrees better with TRBJ2-7. CDR3 length: 14 amino acids. Germline CDR1 LNHDA, CDR2 SQIVND (reference sequence). The CDR3: CASSLQGVAYEQYF. The CDR3 DNA sequence: TGTGCCAGTAGTCTACAGGGTGTCGCCTACGAGCAGTACTTC.